This TCR beta chain was identified in a study of blood T cell repertoires in COVID-19. Study-level information: The samples span acute and convalescent COVID-19 from the United States, Italy and Spain. The cDNA or gDNA used as material had been derived from T cells, B-cell-depleted T cells, or PBMCs.

Under the authors' procedure: Amplified reference gene primers provided the basis for estimating nucleated cell counts. TCRdb's copy holds only in-frame clones and misses some; the assay was immunoSEQ multiplex PCR. The V and J calls and the clone size are those of that table, but D and trimming were determined from the DNA. Counted here are about 98,000 clones, 81% occurring once; the ten biggest clones make up roughly 10%. Germline CDR1 KGHDR, CDR2 SFDVKD. The CDR3 loop spans 16 amino acids. V was shortened by 3 bases and J by 0 bases, with 13 bases between the two germline ends. Material: peripheral blood. The receptor's source is a woman older than 75 with acute or convalescent COVID-19. V is TRBV24-1 and J is TRBJ2-5; D possibly corresponds to TRBD1 (6 bases). CDR3 loop: CATSDQGQTYQETQYF. The DNA for the CDR3 is TGTGCCACCAGTGATCAAGGACAGACCTACCAAGAGACCCAGTACTTC.